The entry below gives a single TCR beta chain sequence along with its context. This clonotype has more than one count but fewer than ten. The antigen it recognizes is unknown. No qualities accompany the bases; no much larger clone lies one base away. Instrument on record: Illumina HiSeq 1500. Clones were called with MiXCR by TCRdb after fastp trimmed the public reads at Q25, and only in-frame beta chains were retained. Every distinct CDR3 protein forms one entry, paired with its most common genes and DNA. This sample holds 600,000 to 800,000 distinct CDR3 sequences; less than 25% were observed only once. Of the sample, 6.5% to 10% is held by the ten largest clones. This record comes from a study of T cell repertoires in cytomegalovirus infection (dated by TCRdb to between 2018 and 2021). In the study overall: Because public TCR beta signatures pointed to carriage of CMV infection together with the matching HLA type, the HLA type of each donor mattered for the analysis. What the authors observed across the whole study: The ex vivo response was dominated by HLA-C-restricted CMV-specific TCR beta clonotypes, and the single most frequent clonotype in two of eight donors was supplied by these HLA-C-restricted clonotypes. Carriers of CMV infection plus the relevant HLA type were discriminated by the cumulative frequency of public TCR beta family members in the study cohort and in an independent roughly 400-donor cohort.

V is reduced by 2 bases and J by 4 bases, leaving a spacing of 15 bases between them. CDR1 and CDR2, looked up from the germline V gene, are MNHEY and SVGAGI. The CDR3 spans 16 residues, from the cysteine through the phenylalanine. Solely the CDR3 DNA is kept, with 48 bases framed from the first base. This receptor was taken from a human donor in good health (CMV status not recorded). Some clones in this sample may be carry-over from other donors' samples. The chain is assembled from TRBV6-5 and TRBJ2-1; the D gene cannot be named for sure. Material: CD8+ T cells from PBMCs. The nucleotides are TGTGCCAGCAGTTACCTCGAAGACCTTAGGTACAATGAGCAGTTCTTC. Translated, it reads CASSYLEDLRYNEQFF.